Listed here are 20 T cell receptor beta chains from one sample, sequenced in a study of identical twins. TCRdb redid the calling of the 5' RACE reads with MiXCR, one entry per CDR3 protein. The table records a few hundred thousand distinct CDR3 sequences, about 18% of them present only once. The sample consisted of naive T cells sorted from blood. All receptors come from a man between 45 and 60 years old in good health.

This chain uses TRBV24-1 with TRBJ2-1; the D gene could be TRBD1 or TRBD2 (6 bases each). There are 14 residues in the CDR3. Germline V gene sequence: CDR1 KGHDR, CDR2 SFDVKD. Trimming took off 0 bases at V and 7 bases at J, with 9 bases between the two ends. The CDR3 is CATSDLRGANEQFF. In nucleotides, the CDR3 is TGTGCCACCAGTGATTTGAGGGGGGCTAATGAGCAGTTCTTC.

This chain connects TRBV7-9 to TRBJ2-7, with 7 positions matching TRBD1. The V gene end was trimmed by 5 bases and the J gene end by 11 bases; junction bases not matched to a gene: 12. CDR1 and CDR2 (germline): SEHNR, FQNEAQ (reference sequence). This CDR3 spans 13 amino acids. For the CDR3, the DNA is TGTGCCAGCAGCGCCGGGACAGCAGAGACGGAGTACTTC. Translation: CASSAGTAETEYF.

This clonotype was detected ten times or more. J is TRBJ1-5 and V is TRBV27, with D unclear. CDR1 is MNHEY and CDR2 is SMNVEV in the germline V gene (reference sequence). V was pared by 3 bases and J by 7 bases, with 13 bases between. The CDR3 has 14 amino acids. The CDR3 DNA is TGTGCCAGCAGTTTGGCCGGATCTGGGCAGCCCCAGCATTTT. This translates into CASSLAGSGQPQHF.

This clonotype was detected many times. V and J are TRBV7-2 and TRBJ2-1; 7 bases match TRBD1. Trimming at V came to 11 bases and at J to 10 bases, leaving 38 bases not matched to a gene. The germline CDR1 and CDR2 sequences are SGHTA and FQGNSA. CDR3 length: 21 residues. The DNA of the CDR3 is TGTGCCTGTGGCGCCCGACCAAAATGGCTGTGGTCGACAGGGTTTCTCGCCGAGCAGTTCTTC. As protein: CACGARPKWLWSTGFLAEQFF.

The chain carries TRBV7-9 and TRBJ2-3; TRBD2 matches at 9 bases. The CDR3 sequence is 14 residues long. CDR1 is SEHNR and CDR2 is FQNEAQ in the germline V gene (reference sequence). V lost 6 bases to trimming and J lost 0 bases; unmatched junction nucleotides: 1. CDR3 sequence (DNA): TGTGCCAGCAGTAGCGGGAGAAGCACAGATACGCAGTATTTT. Translation gives CASSSGRSTDTQYF.

This clonotype was seen a handful of times. The chain joins TRBV12-3 or TRBV12-4 to TRBJ2-3, with 7 bases that match TRBD2. The CDR3 loop spans 16 amino acids. The J segment lost 3 bases and the V segment lost 6 bases, leaving 12 bases of the junction unmatched. The CDR3 DNA follows: TGTGCCAGCAGCCCTCGGGGAGCGGGACTGACAGATACGCAGTATTTT. This codes for CASSPRGAGLTDTQYF.

This clonotype was recorded a few times. CDR3 sequence reads: CASSFGQPLSGNTIYF. The CDR3 DNA reads TGTGCCAGCTCATTCGGACAGCCCCTCTCTGGAAACACCATATATTTT. The chain has TRBV18 and TRBJ1-3; TRBD1 is a possible D gene (6 bases). Trimming removed 5 bases at V and 0 bases at J, with 14 bases between. The CDR3 runs 16 residues. CDR1 KGHSH and CDR2 LQKENI come from the germline V gene.

The table lists this clonotype with a few counts. The V and J genes are TRBV10-3 and TRBJ2-7; D possibly matches TRBD1 or TRBD2 (5 bases each). V was trimmed by 7 bases and J by 1 base, leaving 11 bases between them. The CDR3 is made up of 13 amino acids. Germline V gene lookup returns CDR1 ENHRY and CDR2 SYGVKD. CDR3 bases: TGTGCCATCACTACGGGGCCGTCCTACGAGCAGTACTTC. Translation gives CAITTGPSYEQYF.

V gene TRBV12-3 or TRBV12-4 combines with J gene TRBJ2-1, with TRBD1 matching over 10 bases. The CDR3 is 15 amino acids. Trimming at V came to 6 bases and at J to 3 bases, leaving 5 bases not matched to a gene. CDR3 in amino acids: CASRAGTGVYNEQFF. The CDR3, as DNA: TGTGCCAGCAGGGCCGGGACAGGGGTCTACAATGAGCAGTTCTTC.

The chain uses TRBV4-3 and TRBJ2-7; TRBD2 agrees at 10 bases. CDR3 length: 15 amino acids. The germline V gene has CDR1 LGHNA and CDR2 YSLEER. V shed 3 bases and J 1 base; nucleotides not matched to a gene: 3. The CDR3 DNA follows: TGCGCCAGCAGCCATATAGCGGGGGGATCCTACGAGCAGTACTTC. Its translation: CASSHIAGGSYEQYF.

The CDR3 DNA sequence: TGTGCCAGCAGCCCACCCAGTTACAAAAACATTCAGTACTTC. Its translation: CASSPPSYKNIQYF. The chain carries TRBV12-3 or TRBV12-4 and TRBJ2-4; no clear D. The CDR3 consists of 14 residues. V was clipped by 6 bases and J by 3 bases, with 12 bases between them.

In this sample, this clonotype turned up a few times. The chain has TRBV11-2 and TRBJ2-3, with D possibly TRBD1 on 5 matching bases. Germline CDR1 and CDR2: SGHAT and FQNNGV. This CDR3 contains 15 residues. The ends were cut back, 6 bases at V and 0 bases at J, with 13 bases in the middle. CDR3 in DNA: TGTGCCAGCAGGCCGGCTGGGGCTAGCACAGATACGCAGTATTTT. Protein: CASRPAGASTDTQYF.

This clonotype was found many times. This sequence joins TRBV20-1 and TRBJ2-5; maybe TRBD1 (5 bases). CDR1 DFQATT and CDR2 SNEGSKA come from the germline V gene (reference sequence). The CDR3 contains 15 residues. The V end was cut by 0 bases, the J end by 4 bases, with 15 bases between. This CDR3 reads CSARDLKGLGETQYF. The CDR3 DNA sequence: TGCAGTGCTAGAGATCTGAAGGGGCTTGGAGAGACCCAGTACTTC.

The chain is built from TRBV7-9 and TRBJ2-5, with D possibly TRBD2 on 5 matching bases. The length of the CDR3 is 17 residues. Germline values: CDR1 SEHNR, CDR2 FQNEAQ (reference sequence). Deletions cut 6 bases from V and 1 base from J, with 21 bases between. The CDR3 nucleotides read TGTGCCAGCAGGGTCGGTTGGAGGACCTACCTCCAAGAGACCCAGTACTTC. As protein: CASRVGWRTYLQETQYF.

The sample holds a few counts of this clonotype. The chain employs TRBV18 and TRBJ1-2; 8 bases are a match to TRBD1. The CDR3 totals 16 residues. CDR1 KGHSH and CDR2 LQKENI come from the germline V gene. The V segment lost 4 bases and the J segment 1 base; nucleotides outside the gene matches: 8. The CDR3 DNA reads as TGTGCCAGCTCACTGCCTGGGACAGGAAATAACTATGGCTACACCTTC. It encodes CASSLPGTGNNYGYTF.

The CDR3 bases are TGTGCCAGCAGCAAACTCGGTGGGCCAATATCCCACTTT. It encodes CASSKLGGPISHF. V gene TRBV21-1 combines with J gene TRBJ1-6. TRBV21-1 represents a pseudogene. CDR3 length equals 13 residues.

This clonotype was observed many times. The chain employs TRBV25-1 and TRBJ1-2, with D maybe TRBD1 (5 bases). V lost 7 bases, J lost 7 bases, and 19 bases lay in between. The CDR3 sequence is 14 residues long. CDR1 MGHDK and CDR2 SYGVNS come from the germline V gene. CDR3 amino acids: CASTGGEEESGYTF. Written as DNA, the CDR3 is TGTGCCAGCACTGGGGGGGAAGAGGAGTCTGGCTACACCTTC.

This clonotype was observed at least ten times. V usage is TRBV6-6 and J usage is TRBJ2-1; no clear D. The CDR3 totals 12 residues. V lost 2 bases, J lost 6 bases, and 5 bases lay in between. CDR1 and CDR2 (germline): MNHNY, SVGAGI (reference sequence). Here the CDR3 DNA reads TGTGCCAGCAGTTACGGCCCCAATGAGCAGTTCTTC. This gives the protein CASSYGPNEQFF.

Many counts were recorded for this clonotype. The CDR3 bases are TGCGCCAGCAGCCAGCGTCCAGGGGGGTTAACCGGGGAGCTGTTTTTT. This codes for CASSQRPGGLTGELFF. The chain joins TRBV4-3 to TRBJ2-2, with a possible D match to TRBD1 (7 bases). Deletions cut 3 bases from V and 5 bases from J, with 16 bases between. The CDR3 has 16 residues. Germline CDR1 is LGHNA and CDR2 is YSLEER.

This clonotype was recorded many times. The V gene is TRBV24-1, the J gene TRBJ2-1; D is unclear. Trimming took off 1 base at V and 15 bases at J, with 15 bases between the two ends. Per germline, CDR1 KGHDR and CDR2 SFDVKD. The CDR3 is 13 residues long. CDR3 coding DNA: TGTGCCACCAGTGATTTTCTAGGTAGGATGCTGTTCTTC. Amino acid sequence: CATSDFLGRMLFF.